This section outlines one T cell receptor beta chain sequence together with its context. Its antigen is not identified. The record originates from a study of T-cell reconstitution after alpha-beta-depleted transplantation in children. Unique molecular identifiers were used in preparing the TCRbeta library. TCRdb itself ran the PCR reads through MiXCR, one entry per CDR3 protein. This sample carries 200,000 to 250,000 distinct CDR3 sequences, 8.4% of them seen once, and the ten largest clones take 35% to 45%. CDR3 length: 18 residues. The V end was cut by 5 bases, the J end by 0 bases, with 17 bases between. Study results and caveats: Alpha-beta T cells present about two months after transplant were reported to originate from several hundred expanded graft clones.

The sequence came from a male patient between 2 and 10 years old who had a stem cell transplant for acute myeloid leukemia, so the T cells may come from the graft donor. Sequenced here: PBMCs, mostly from graft donor cells, sampled 360 days after TCRalphabeta/CD19-depleted stem cell transplant. The chain is built from TRBV12-3 or TRBV12-4 and TRBJ2-6; D call uncertain. The CDR3 region is CASSPSLGKSSGANVLTF. In DNA, the CDR3 is TGTGCCAGCAGTCCTTCGCTGGGAAAGAGCTCTGGGGCCAACGTCCTGACTTTC.